Listed below are T cell receptor beta chains from one sample, sequenced in a study of blood T cells in healthy people across ages. TCRdb independently ran MiXCR on the 5' RACE reads; one entry per CDR3 protein. The profile shows 730,000 or so distinct CDR3 sequences, roughly 44% of them singletons. Sequences were obtained from blood. These receptors were obtained from a woman aged 55-70 years in good health. CDR3s leave out the opening cysteine and the closing phenylalanine or tryptophan. A D gene is named only where the DNA matches it firmly. Clone size is given for some rows only: seen once, a few or many times, or a class if the clone is expanded.

j_call | v_call | d_call | clone_size | cdr3_aa
TRBJ2-7 | TRBV7-2 | NA | few | ASSLELHYEQY
TRBJ2-5 | TRBV6-1 | NA | NA | ASLSAGKETQY
TRBJ2-1 | TRBV28 | NA | few | ASSFGPHEQF
TRBJ2-5 | TRBV3-1 | NA | few | ASSQGHRETQY
TRBJ2-3 | TRBV29-1 | NA | NA | SVRRGSTDTQY
TRBJ1-5 | TRBV28 | NA | NA | ASSGENQPQH
TRBJ1-6 | TRBV6-5 | NA | NA | ASTNGGVERSPLH
NA | TRBV6-2/TRBV6-3 | TRBD1 | few | ASRPAPGQGTETQY
TRBJ2-7 | TRBV4-1 | NA | NA | ASSPSETYEQY
TRBJ2-5 | TRBV12-3/TRBV12-4 | TRBD1 | NA | ASSLDDRVQETQY
TRBJ2-2 | TRBV12-3/TRBV12-4 | TRBD2 | NA | ASSRGAGESGELF
TRBJ2-7 | TRBV20-1 | NA | NA | SARVKSRAIRVAYEQY
TRBJ2-1 | TRBV30 | NA | NA | AWSRNRVGNEQF
NA | TRBV25-1 | NA | NA | ASSDAGAQATQY
TRBJ2-1 | TRBV6-6 | NA | NA | ASSPPPTGTRDEQF
TRBJ2-1 | TRBV2 | NA | NA | ASRRALVEQF
TRBJ2-7 | TRBV7-2 | TRBD2 | NA | ASSVPSGVSSYEQY
TRBJ1-4 | TRBV7-9 | NA | NA | ASSLGGHPNEKLF
TRBJ2-1 | TRBV5-1 | NA | few | ASRRPERTNEQF
TRBJ2-1 | TRBV28 | TRBD2 | NA | ASSPTSGSPGEQF
NA | TRBV20-1 | TRBD1 | NA | SARAAGGMAYEQY
TRBJ2-2 | TRBV7-2 | TRBD1 | NA | ASSSKGQGFTGELF
TRBJ1-6 | TRBV20-1 | NA | NA | SARGRGRSHNSPLH
TRBJ2-3 | TRBV15 | NA | few | ATSQSEKGLNTQY
TRBJ2-7 | TRBV4-1 | NA | few | ASSQDDQALSYEQY
TRBJ2-1 | TRBV2 | TRBD2 | NA | ASSEALAGGRRF
TRBJ2-7 | TRBV28 | NA | few | ASSVATGPFREQY
TRBJ1-2 | TRBV7-3 | NA | many | ASSLRPPRGMSDGYT
TRBJ2-2 | TRBV9 | NA | few | ASSGPPGNTGELF
TRBJ2-1 | TRBV10-3 | TRBD1 | NA | TISGNRGSFPGEQF
TRBJ2-4 | TRBV30 | NA | NA | AWSVGARARY
TRBJ2-1 | TRBV12-3/TRBV12-4 | NA | NA | ASSPPVGGMADEQF
TRBJ2-1 | TRBV28 | NA | NA | ASIGPSDSYNEQF
TRBJ1-4 | TRBV2 | NA | few | ASHSNEKLF
TRBJ2-3 | TRBV27 | TRBD2 | few | ATRDGRSTDTQY
TRBJ2-1 | TRBV4-2 | TRBD2 | NA | ASSQDSAGGSNNEQF
TRBJ2-5 | TRBV25-1 | TRBD1 | NA | ASSGLGTGLHNEQY
TRBJ2-1 | TRBV3-1 | TRBD2 | few | ASSHKGLAGDEQF
TRBJ2-7 | TRBV7-9 | NA | NA | ASSPGLPGLQY